The 10 T cell receptor beta chains reported below all come from one sample, sequenced in a study of T cells in Graves' hyperthyroidism and ophthalmopathy. TCR beta CDR3 sequences were amplified from RNA transcripts. HTBI primers were the set used in a first-round RT-PCR of the TCR CDR3. TCRdb ran MiXCR on the multiplex PCR reads and lists one entry per CDR3 protein. The sample holds about 480,000 distinct CDR3 sequences, about an eighth seen once. Sequencing input: blood. The receptors were sampled from a woman under 30 with Graves' hyperthyroidism.

This clonotype showed up just a few times. This chain links TRBV7-2 with TRBJ2-2; D is ambiguous. Trimming pared 4 bases from V and 0 bases from J, leaving 6 bases between. CDR1 and CDR2 (germline): SGHTA, FQGNSA. This CDR3 has 14 amino acids. CDR3 amino acids: CASSSDANTGELFF. The DNA for the CDR3 is TGTGCCAGCAGCTCGGACGCGAACACCGGGGAGCTGTTTTTT.

This clonotype was found many times. V usage is TRBV19 and J usage is TRBJ1-1; weak D call: TRBD1 (5 bases). CDR1 is LNHDA and CDR2 is SQIVND in the germline V gene (reference sequence). Trimming shortened V by 4 bases and J by 6 bases, and 12 bases separated the two germline ends. There are 13 residues in the CDR3. The CDR3 reads CASSNQGVAEAFF. The CDR3 DNA follows: TGTGCCAGTAGTAACCAGGGTGTCGCTGAAGCTTTCTTT.

J is TRBJ2-1 and V is TRBV20-1; D gene ambiguous. The V end lost 3 bases, the J end lost 1 base, and 13 bases lay between the germline ends. CDR3 size: 15 residues. Germline V lookup: CDR1 DFQATT, CDR2 SNEGSKA (reference sequence). The CDR3 region has the DNA TGCAGTGCTAGTAAGATCCTATTATCCTACAATGAGCAGTTCTTC. Translated: CSASKILLSYNEQFF.

This clonotype was detected a few times. The genes are TRBV20-1 and TRBJ2-5; 11 nucleotides line up with TRBD2. Trimming removed 0 bases from V and 9 bases from J; junction bases left unmatched: 6. CDR1 and CDR2 from the germline V gene are DFQATT and SNEGSKA (reference sequence). This CDR3 spans 14 amino acids. DNA for the CDR3: TGCAGTGCTAGAGACCTAGCGGGGGGCAGGTCCCAGTACTTC. Its translation is CSARDLAGGRSQYF.

This clonotype was observed many times. The J gene is TRBJ2-7, the V gene TRBV7-9, with a possible D match to TRBD1 (6 bases). Trimming took 4 bases from V and 2 from J, leaving 12 bases between them. This CDR3 spans 14 amino acids. Germline V gene data show CDR1 as SEHNR and CDR2 as FQNEAQ (reference sequence). CDR3 sequence reads: CASSWDIGAYEQYV. Written as DNA, the CDR3 is TGTGCCAGCAGCTGGGACATCGGGGCCTACGAGCAGTACGTC.

This clonotype was observed a few times. The junction differs from germline at one of its ends, possibly a read error. V is TRBV18 and J is TRBJ2-5, with D unclear. This CDR3 contains 13 residues. In germline, CDR1 is KGHSH, CDR2 LQKENI. CDR3 loop: CASSPPDQEAQYF. CDR3 in DNA: TGTGCCAGCTCACCACCGGACCAAGAGGCCCAGTACTTC.

In this sample, this clonotype turned up many times. The genes are TRBV11-3 and TRBJ2-7; D gene uncertain. This CDR3 spans 12 amino acids. V lost 3 bases to trimming and J lost 7 bases, with 10 bases between them. Germline-derived CDR1 and CDR2 are SGHNT and YENEEA. The CDR3 sequence: CASSFPPREQYV. In DNA, the CDR3 is TGTGCCAGCAGCTTCCCCCCTCGAGAGCAGTACGTC.

This clonotype was recorded many times. The J gene is TRBJ2-3, the V gene TRBV11-1, with 9 bases that match TRBD2. This CDR3 has 19 amino acids. Germline lookup yields CDR1 SGHAT and CDR2 FQDESV (reference sequence). V dropped 5 bases and J dropped 5; count of bases not matched to a gene: 20. CDR3 nucleotides: TGTGCCAGCAGCGTTTGGGGTACGCAGCCGGGACTAGCTAAAGATACGCAGTATTTT. Its protein product is CASSVWGTQPGLAKDTQYF.

There are many counts of this clonotype. This chain uses TRBV20-1 with TRBJ2-3, with 12 bases that match TRBD2. The CDR3 contains 17 residues. Germline values: CDR1 DFQATT, CDR2 SNEGSKA (reference sequence). V trimming: 1 base; J trimming: 4 bases; junction bases outside the gene matches: 9. CDR3 in amino acids: CSARVPSGGGSPDTQYF. CDR3 DNA sequence: TGCAGTGCTAGAGTCCCTAGCGGGGGGGGAAGTCCAGATACGCAGTATTTT.

This clonotype has at least ten counts. The V call is TRBV12-3 or TRBV12-4, the J call TRBJ2-1; no reliable D call. The V gene lost 7 bases and the J gene lost 7 bases, with 14 bases spanning the gap. The CDR3 runs to 13 residues. CDR3 coding DNA: TGTGCCAGCATTCGGTCGGGCAGGAATGAGCAGTTCTTC. This codes for CASIRSGRNEQFF.